This T cell receptor beta chain comes out of a study of vaccination effects on CD4 cells after COVID-19. In the case of this clone: Its antigen remains unknown.

Expansion with viral peptide pools was applied to antigen-specific CD4+ T cells by the ViraFEST assay prior to sequencing. When around ten days of culture had elapsed, CD4+ T cells were isolated. None of these healthy vaccinees had been infected with SARS-CoV-2 before vaccination. PBMC were cultured at under 2.5 million per well with about 10 IU/ml IL-2 and about 9.2 ug/ml peptides. On day 3 and again on day 7, half the medium was replaced with IL-2 medium. Assay: immunoSEQ multiplex PCR; the TCRdb copy retains only in-frame clones and omits some. The sample has 55,000 to 75,000 clones, around 77% seen once. Notes on the study in general: Clones arising from infection and from vaccination showed marked clonal contraction late after vaccination. In the study, convalescent patients were few, and early post-infection timepoints were absent.

The length of the CDR3 is 17 residues. The material was CD4+ T cells from PBMCs cultured with HCoV-NL63 spike peptides, obtained before COVID-19 vaccination. The clonotype comes from a human donor who received a COVID-19 vaccine. The gene calls are TRBV21-1 and TRBJ2-3; the listed D gene, TRBD1, was not tested against the DNA. TRBV21-1 is listed as a pseudogene. The CDR3 reads CASSKSGQLSSTDTQYF. CDR3 DNA: TGTGCCAGCAGCAAATCGGGACAGCTAAGTAGCACAGATACGCAGTATTTT.